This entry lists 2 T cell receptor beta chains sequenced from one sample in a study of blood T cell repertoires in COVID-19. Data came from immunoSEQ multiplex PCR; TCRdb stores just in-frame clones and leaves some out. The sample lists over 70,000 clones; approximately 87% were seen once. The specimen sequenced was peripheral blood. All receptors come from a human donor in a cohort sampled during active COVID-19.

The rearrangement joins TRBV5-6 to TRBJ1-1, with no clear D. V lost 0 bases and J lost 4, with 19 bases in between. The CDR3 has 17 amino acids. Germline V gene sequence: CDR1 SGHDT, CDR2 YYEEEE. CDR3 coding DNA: TGTGCCAGCAGCTTGGCTAGATGGAACCTGGAAGGCACTGAAGCTTTCTTT. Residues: CASSLARWNLEGTEAFF.

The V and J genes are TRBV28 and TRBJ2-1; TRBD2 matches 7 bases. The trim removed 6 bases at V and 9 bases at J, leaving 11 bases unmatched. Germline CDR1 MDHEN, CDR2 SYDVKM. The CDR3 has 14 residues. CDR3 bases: TGTGCCAGCAGATTAAGAGGGACGGGGGGTGAGCAGTTCTTC. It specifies CASRLRGTGGEQFF. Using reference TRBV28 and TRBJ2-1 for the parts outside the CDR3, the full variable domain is DVKVTQSSRYLVKRTGEKVFLECVQDMDHENMFWYRQDPGLGLRLIYFSYDVKMKEKGDIPEGYSVSREKKERFSLILESASTNQTSMYLCASRLRGTGGEQFFGPGTRLTVL.